A selection of T cell receptor beta chains follows, all from one sample in a study of T cells in Graves' hyperthyroidism and ophthalmopathy. One entry per CDR3 protein, called by TCRdb with MiXCR from the multiplex PCR reads. Here the sample spans hundreds of thousands of distinct CDR3 sequences, 46% being singletons. Material: peripheral blood or thyroid tissue (not recorded which). The receptors here all came from a woman between 18 and 30 years old with Graves' hyperthyroidism. Both conserved end residues are part of each CDR3. Each record gives: CDR3 length, V gene, D gene, J gene, clone size, CDR3 DNA, CDR3 protein. A D gene is named only where the DNA matches it firmly. A clone size is listed for some rows: how often the clone was seen (once, few, many), or a class if it is expanded.

cdr3_length: 12; v_call: TRBV7-9; d_call: -; j_call: TRBJ2-5; clone_size: many; cdr3_nt: TGTGCCAGCAGCCCCCAGGGAGCGACCCAGTACTTC; cdr3_aa: CASSPQGATQYF
cdr3_length: 13; v_call: TRBV15; d_call: TRBD2; j_call: TRBJ2-7; clone_size: -; cdr3_nt: TGTGCCACCAGCAGAGTAGCGGGGCACGAGCAGTACTTC; cdr3_aa: CATSRVAGHEQYF
cdr3_length: 14; v_call: TRBV7-2; d_call: TRBD2; j_call: TRBJ2-7; clone_size: -; cdr3_nt: TGTGCCAGCAGCACCGGACTAGCGGGAGGGCCACGGTACTTC; cdr3_aa: CASSTGLAGGPRYF
cdr3_length: 15; v_call: TRBV6-1; d_call: TRBD2; j_call: TRBJ2-7; clone_size: few; cdr3_nt: TGTGCCAGCAGGGGTTCTGCGGGAGCGAGGTACGAGCAGTACTTC; cdr3_aa: CASRGSAGARYEQYF
cdr3_length: 11; v_call: TRBV7-2; d_call: TRBD1; j_call: TRBJ2-5; clone_size: many; cdr3_nt: TGTGCCAGCAGACAGGGGGAGACCCAGTACTTC; cdr3_aa: CASRQGETQYF
cdr3_length: 14; v_call: TRBV19; d_call: TRBD2; j_call: TRBJ2-7; clone_size: -; cdr3_nt: TGTGCCAGTAGAAAGACTAGCGTGTCTTACGAGCAGTACTTC; cdr3_aa: CASRKTSVSYEQYF
cdr3_length: 13; v_call: TRBV2; d_call: TRBD1; j_call: TRBJ2-2; clone_size: -; cdr3_nt: TGTGCCATGGGACAGATGAACACCGGGGAGCTGTTTTTT; cdr3_aa: CAMGQMNTGELFF
cdr3_length: 14; v_call: TRBV15; d_call: -; j_call: TRBJ2-5; clone_size: many; cdr3_nt: TGTGCCACCAGCAGAGAAATGAGGCAAGAGACCCAGTACTTC; cdr3_aa: CATSREMRQETQYF
cdr3_length: 18; v_call: TRBV2; d_call: TRBD2; j_call: TRBJ2-7; clone_size: many; cdr3_nt: TGTGCCACCCAGCCCACCCATGGGACTATCCCTCGGAGGAGCGAGCAGTACTTC; cdr3_aa: CATQPTHGTIPRRSEQYF
cdr3_length: 13; v_call: TRBV20-1; d_call: TRBD2; j_call: TRBJ2-5; clone_size: few; cdr3_nt: TGCAGTCCAAGCGGGAGTGGTCGGGAGACCCAGTACTTC; cdr3_aa: CSPSGSGRETQYF
cdr3_length: 16; v_call: TRBV5-1; d_call: TRBD1; j_call: TRBJ2-7; clone_size: few; cdr3_nt: TGCGCCAGCAGCGCCTCACGCGGGACAGGGCTACACGAGCAGTACTTC; cdr3_aa: CASSASRGTGLHEQYF
cdr3_length: 13; v_call: TRBV20-1; d_call: -; j_call: TRBJ1-2; clone_size: -; cdr3_nt: TGCAGTGCTAGAGGAAAGGTGGACTATGGCTACACCTTC; cdr3_aa: CSARGKVDYGYTF
cdr3_length: 13; v_call: TRBV10-3; d_call: -; j_call: TRBJ2-5; clone_size: once; cdr3_nt: TGTGCCATCAGGCCCGGGACTGCCGAGACCCAGTACTTC; cdr3_aa: CAIRPGTAETQYF
cdr3_length: 14; v_call: TRBV5-1; d_call: -; j_call: TRBJ1-1; clone_size: many; cdr3_nt: TGCGCCAGCACCAACGTCTACCGAGGGACTGAAGCTTTCTTT; cdr3_aa: CASTNVYRGTEAFF
cdr3_length: 16; v_call: TRBV6-5; d_call: -; j_call: TRBJ2-7; clone_size: -; cdr3_nt: TGTGCCAGCAGTTACTTTTCGAGACAGTTACGCTACGAGCAGTACTTC; cdr3_aa: CASSYFSRQLRYEQYF
cdr3_length: 14; v_call: TRBV27; d_call: TRBD1; j_call: TRBJ1-2; clone_size: -; cdr3_nt: TGTGCCAGCAGTTTATCGAGGGGCACAGGGGGCTACAGCTTC; cdr3_aa: CASSLSRGTGGYSF
cdr3_length: 16; v_call: TRBV9; d_call: TRBD2; j_call: TRBJ2-7; clone_size: -; cdr3_nt: TGTGCCAGCAGCCAACCTCTAGCGGGAGGCGCCTACGAGCAGTACTTC; cdr3_aa: CASSQPLAGGAYEQYF
cdr3_length: 15; v_call: TRBV7-2; d_call: -; j_call: TRBJ2-5; clone_size: many; cdr3_nt: TGTGCCAGCAGCTTAGCCAGGGGCGGAAAAGAGACCCAGTACTTC; cdr3_aa: CASSLARGGKETQYF
cdr3_length: 13; v_call: TRBV5-1; d_call: -; j_call: TRBJ1-5; clone_size: -; cdr3_nt: TGCGCCAGCAGCCGGGATCTCGAAGGCCCCCAGCATTTT; cdr3_aa: CASSRDLEGPQHF
cdr3_length: 15; v_call: TRBV7-2; d_call: TRBD1; j_call: TRBJ1-2; clone_size: few; cdr3_nt: TGTGCCAGCAGCTCAGGATGGACAGGGGAGTATGGCTACACCTTC; cdr3_aa: CASSSGWTGEYGYTF
cdr3_length: 15; v_call: TRBV19; d_call: -; j_call: TRBJ1-5; clone_size: few; cdr3_nt: TGTGCCAGTACCCAATGGGGGCGGAGCAATCAGCCCCAGCATTTT; cdr3_aa: CASTQWGRSNQPQHF
cdr3_length: 10; v_call: TRBV9; d_call: -; j_call: TRBJ1-2; clone_size: many; cdr3_nt: TGTGCCAGTGGTGGCTATGGCTACACCTTC; cdr3_aa: CASGGYGYTF
cdr3_length: 15; v_call: TRBV2; d_call: -; j_call: TRBJ1-3; clone_size: -; cdr3_nt: TGTGCCAGCAGCTCCAACCGGGTCTCTGGAAACACCATATATTTT; cdr3_aa: CASSSNRVSGNTIYF
cdr3_length: 11; v_call: TRBV29-1; d_call: -; j_call: TRBJ1-2; clone_size: -; cdr3_nt: TGCAGCAGTCTTGACGGGAAGAGCTACACCTTC; cdr3_aa: CSSLDGKSYTF
cdr3_length: 16; v_call: TRBV7-3; d_call: -; j_call: TRBJ1-5; clone_size: few; cdr3_nt: TGTGCCAGCAGCTTCGGGGGGGATAGTCGCAATCAGCCCCAGCATTTT; cdr3_aa: CASSFGGDSRNQPQHF
cdr3_length: 15; v_call: TRBV20-1; d_call: -; j_call: TRBJ1-3; clone_size: -; cdr3_nt: TGCAGTGCTAGCACCACACGTACGACTGGAAACACCATATATTTT; cdr3_aa: CSASTTRTTGNTIYF
cdr3_length: 15; v_call: TRBV15; d_call: TRBD1; j_call: TRBJ2-2; clone_size: -; cdr3_nt: TGTGCCAGCAGTGAGCAGGGGGTGAACACCGGGGAGCTGTTTTTT; cdr3_aa: CASSEQGVNTGELFF
cdr3_length: 14; v_call: TRBV7-2; d_call: TRBD2; j_call: TRBJ2-7; clone_size: -; cdr3_nt: TGTGCCAGCAGCCTCTTAGCGGGAGTGGACGAGCAGTACTTC; cdr3_aa: CASSLLAGVDEQYF
cdr3_length: 15; v_call: TRBV12-3/TRBV12-4; d_call: TRBD1; j_call: TRBJ2-7; clone_size: -; cdr3_nt: TGTGCCAGCAGTTTCGGGACAGGGCGTTACTACGAGCAGTACTTC; cdr3_aa: CASSFGTGRYYEQYF
cdr3_length: 12; v_call: TRBV21-1; d_call: -; j_call: TRBJ2-5; clone_size: -; cdr3_nt: TGTGCCAGCAGCAGCAGGGAGAGGACCCAGTACTTC; cdr3_aa: CASSSRERTQYF
cdr3_length: 12; v_call: TRBV20-1; d_call: -; j_call: TRBJ2-7; clone_size: -; cdr3_nt: TGCAGTGCTAAGGGGAGCTCCTACGAGCAGTACTTC; cdr3_aa: CSAKGSSYEQYF
cdr3_length: 13; v_call: TRBV7-9; d_call: -; j_call: TRBJ2-7; clone_size: -; cdr3_nt: TGTGCCAGCAGAAGCGGCGGAGGGGCCGAGCAGTACTTC; cdr3_aa: CASRSGGGAEQYF
cdr3_length: 14; v_call: TRBV7-9; d_call: -; j_call: TRBJ1-1; clone_size: -; cdr3_nt: TGTGCCAGCGGGGTAGGAGGGCTTGGCACTGAAGCTTTCTTT; cdr3_aa: CASGVGGLGTEAFF
cdr3_length: 14; v_call: TRBV6-1; d_call: TRBD1; j_call: TRBJ1-5; clone_size: -; cdr3_nt: TGTGCCAGCTCTCCCGACAGGGGATTCCAGCCCCAGCATTTT; cdr3_aa: CASSPDRGFQPQHF
cdr3_length: 14; v_call: TRBV6-5; d_call: TRBD2; j_call: TRBJ2-7; clone_size: -; cdr3_nt: TGTGCCAGCAGTGCCGTAGCGGGAGGGTACGAGCAGTACTTC; cdr3_aa: CASSAVAGGYEQYF